These 25 T cell receptor beta chains originate from one sample sequenced in a study of blood T cell repertoires in COVID-19. Using immunoSEQ multiplex PCR, the repertoire was profiled, and TCRdb retains in-frame clones only, with some absent. The sample has under 200,000 clones; about 87% are singletons. Sample: peripheral blood. The receptors derive from a man in his 60s with acute or convalescent COVID-19.

This chain joins TRBV7-8 and TRBJ2-3; 8 bases are shared with TRBD1. The CDR3 is 15 amino acids. Germline V CDR1 and CDR2: SGHVS, FQNEAQ. V was clipped by 5 bases and J by 4 bases; unmatched bases: 8. The CDR3 spells CASSPWTGKADTQYF. CDR3 DNA: TGTGCCAGCAGCCCGTGGACAGGGAAGGCAGATACGCAGTATTTT.

About this clone itself: One junction end disagrees with the germline gene, perhaps due to a read error. The chain uses TRBV4-1 and TRBJ1-4; TRBD1 might be the D (5 bases). Germline V gene sequence: CDR1 MGHRA, CDR2 YSYEKL. This CDR3 contains 17 residues. This chain's CDR3 is CASSQEGGRTTHEKLFF. The CDR3 DNA is TGCGCCAGCAGCCAAGAGGGGGGAAGGACAACTCATGAAAAACTGTTTTTT.

The rearrangement uses TRBV3-1 (or the pseudogene TRBV3-2) and TRBJ1-2, with D possibly being TRBD1 (5 bases). CDR3 length equals 12 residues. The germline V gene has CDR1 LGHDT and CDR2 YNNKEL (reference sequence). V lost 4 bases, J lost 8 bases, and 11 bases lay in between. The CDR3 DNA sequence: TGTGCCAGCAGCCCGGGGGTTGCGGGCTACACCTTC. Its protein product is CASSPGVAGYTF.

CDR3 residues: CASSFKDRGTEAFF. The DNA for the CDR3 is TGTGCCAGCAGCTTTAAGGACAGGGGCACTGAAGCTTTCTTT. The chain employs TRBV5-6 and TRBJ1-1; 9 nucleotides agree with TRBD1. Germline lookup yields CDR1 SGHDT and CDR2 YYEEEE. Germline trimming cut 2 bases from V and 4 bases from J; bases unmatched to any gene: 3. The CDR3 covers 14 residues.

The chain employs TRBV5-1 and TRBJ1-1; D perhaps matches TRBD1 (5 bases). This CDR3 is 17 amino acids long. Trimming removed 0 bases at V and 3 bases at J, with 18 bases between. CDR1 is SGHRS and CDR2 is YFSETQ in the germline V gene. This CDR3 is CASSLVGDYLYDTEAFF. For the CDR3, the DNA is TGCGCCAGCAGCTTGGTAGGGGACTACCTTTATGACACTGAAGCTTTCTTT.

V usage is TRBV2 and J usage is TRBJ2-1; tentative D call: TRBD2 (5 bases). The CDR3 is 13 residues long. Per germline, CDR1 SNHLY and CDR2 FYNNEI. Trimming took 3 bases from V and 5 from J, leaving 8 bases between them. The CDR3 region has the DNA TGTGCCAGCAGTGATGCCGGGGACAATGAGCAGTTCTTC. It translates to CASSDAGDNEQFF.

This chain joins TRBV6-2 or TRBV6-3 and TRBJ1-1; maybe TRBD1 (6 bases). V gave up 5 bases and J gave up 3 bases, with 10 bases separating them. Germline lookup yields CDR1 MNHEY and CDR2 SVGEGT. The CDR3 extends over 13 amino acids. The CDR3 DNA reads TGTGCCAGCAGTGGGAGACAGGACACTGAAGCTTTCTTT. It is translated as CASSGRQDTEAFF.

This sequence joins TRBV30 and TRBJ2-2; the match to TRBD2 covers 13 bases. The CDR3 covers 18 residues. J gave up 4 bases and V 0 bases, and 8 bases lay outside the gene matches. CDR1 is GTSNPN and CDR2 is SVGIG in the germline V gene (reference sequence). CDR3 loop: CAWSVRTSGSVGTGELFF. The CDR3 DNA sequence: TGTGCCTGGAGTGTAAGGACTAGCGGGAGTGTGGGCACCGGGGAGCTGTTTTTT.

This clone was counted a few times. The chain combines TRBV10-3 with TRBJ1-1; 7 bases are shared with TRBD1. Germline V gives CDR1 ENHRY, CDR2 SYGVKD. This CDR3 comprises 14 residues. V dropped 3 bases and J dropped 7; count of bases not matched to a gene: 8. CDR3 loop: CAISERDREREAFF. The CDR3 DNA is TGTGCCATCAGTGAACGGGACAGAGAGCGTGAAGCTTTCTTT.

This rearrangement joins TRBV6-6 to TRBJ2-7; 8 bases map to TRBD1. The CDR3 loop spans 14 amino acids. Losses at the gene ends were 8 bases for V and 4 bases for J; bases not matched to a gene: 10. The germline gives CDR1 MNHNY, CDR2 SVGAGI (reference sequence). CDR3 in amino acids: CASSEGRGLYEQYF. For the CDR3, the DNA is TGTGCCAGCTCCGAGGGCAGGGGGCTATACGAGCAGTACTTC.

The chain is built from TRBV4-1 and TRBJ2-3; 9 nucleotides line up with TRBD2. The CDR3 sequence is 18 residues long. Germline V gene sequence: CDR1 MGHRA, CDR2 YSYEKL. J was trimmed by 4 bases and V by 3 bases; bases with no gene match: 14. The CDR3 DNA reads as TGCGCCAGCAGCCAGAGGGTTGGGGTAGCGGGAGATCCAGATACGCAGTATTTT. This sequence encodes CASSQRVGVAGDPDTQYF.

The chain has TRBV29-1 and TRBJ2-1; no clear D. The CDR3 is 11 residues long. Deletions cut 1 base from V and 10 bases from J, with 8 bases between. Germline V CDR1 and CDR2: SQVTM, ANQGSEA. CDR3 loop: CSVEGAIEQFF. The CDR3 DNA follows: TGCAGCGTTGAAGGGGCGATAGAGCAGTTCTTC.

The chain joins TRBV6-5 to TRBJ1-5, with 8 nucleotides matching TRBD1. Looked up from germline, CDR1 is MNHEY and CDR2 is SVGAGI. CDR3 length: 15 amino acids. The J segment lost 7 bases and the V segment lost 2 bases, leaving 7 bases of the junction unmatched. DNA for the CDR3: TGTGCCAGCAGTTACCTGAGTGACAGGGGCCAGCCCCAGCATTTT. Its translation: CASSYLSDRGQPQHF.

In this sample, this clone turned up a few times. This sequence joins TRBV4-2 and TRBJ2-6; a weak D match, TRBD1 (5 bases). The V and J ends lost 0 bases and 0 bases respectively, with 9 bases between them. The CDR3 runs 17 residues. CDR1 and CDR2 from the germline V gene are LGHNA and YNFKEQ. The DNA for the CDR3 is TGTGCCAGCAGCCAAGAAGGGGCAGCCTCTGGGGCCAACGTCCTGACTTTC. This codes for CASSQEGAASGANVLTF.

The gene calls are TRBV5-4 and TRBJ1-2; 8 bases are shared with TRBD1. CDR1 is SGHNT, CDR2 YYREEE, per germline (reference sequence). Germline trimming cut 2 bases from V and 3 bases from J; bases unmatched to any gene: 3. This CDR3 is 14 amino acids long. The CDR3 region has the DNA TGTGCCAGCAGCTTTCAACAGGGGGACTATGGCTACACCTTC. This translates into CASSFQQGDYGYTF.

This chain connects TRBV6-5 to TRBJ1-6, with D uncertain. Germline assignment: CDR1 MNHEY and CDR2 SVGAGI. The CDR3 covers 16 residues. V shed 0 bases and J shed 6 bases, with 12 bases lying between them. DNA for the CDR3: TGTGCCAGCAGTTACTCGCCCGGAGCCCGTAATTCACCCCTCCACTTT. As protein: CASSYSPGARNSPLHF.

The rearrangement joins TRBV6-5 to TRBJ1-4; maybe TRBD1 (6 bases). Trimming stripped 6 bases from V and 0 bases from J, with 11 bases between. CDR3 size: 15 residues. The germline CDR1 and CDR2 sequences are MNHEY and SVGAGI. The CDR3 DNA is TGTGCCAGCAGCCTCACAGGGACAACTAATGAAAAACTGTTTTTT. This codes for CASSLTGTTNEKLFF.

In its sample, this clone was seen a few times. The CDR3 nucleotides are TGCAGTGCTAGTGACAGCGGGGCCGGGACTAATGAAAAACTGTTTTTT. Its translation: CSASDSGAGTNEKLFF. This rearrangement joins TRBV20-1 to TRBJ1-4; possible D gene TRBD1, 5 bases. This CDR3 is 16 amino acids long. The germline V gene encodes CDR1 DFQATT and CDR2 SNEGSKA (reference sequence). The V gene lost 3 bases and the J gene lost 2 bases, with 16 bases spanning the gap.

This chain joins TRBV30 and TRBJ2-1; D is perhaps TRBD2 (6 bases). This CDR3 comprises 14 residues. The V and J ends lost 1 base and 0 bases respectively, with 7 bases between them. CDR1 is GTSNPN, CDR2 SVGIG, per germline (reference sequence). The CDR3 DNA reads as TGTGCCTGGAGTGCGGGACTCTCCTACAATGAGCAGTTCTTC. Translated: CAWSAGLSYNEQFF.

This clone occurred a few times. The chain has TRBV25-1 and TRBJ1-6; the D gene is possibly TRBD1 (5 bases). Germline assignment: CDR1 MGHDK and CDR2 SYGVNS. Trimming removed 4 bases from V and 2 bases from J, with 6 bases in between. This CDR3 has 14 amino acids. CDR3 nucleotides: TGTGCCAGCAGTGTAGGGGCCTATAATTCACCCCTCCACTTT. This gives the protein CASSVGAYNSPLHF.

The CDR3 here is CSARQGPEAFF. For the CDR3, the DNA is TGCAGTGCTAGGCAGGGGCCTGAAGCTTTCTTT. This chain joins TRBV20-1 and TRBJ1-1, with D possibly matching TRBD1 (6 bases). CDR1 DFQATT and CDR2 SNEGSKA come from the germline V gene (reference sequence). This CDR3 has 11 residues. V was pared by 3 bases and J by 6 bases, with 8 bases between.

The CDR3 DNA is TGTGCCAGCAGTTCCCCCGACAGGGGAGGAGAAGAAAAACTGTTTTTT. Protein product: CASSSPDRGGEEKLFF. The chain recombines TRBV6-2 or TRBV6-3 with TRBJ1-4, with 8 nucleotides matching TRBD1. This CDR3 contains 16 residues. Germline CDR1 is MNHEY and CDR2 is SVGEGT. After removal of 4 bases from V and 8 bases from J, the junction contained 12 bases not matched to a gene.

V gene TRBV24-1 combines with J gene TRBJ2-1, with 8 bases fitting TRBD2. V lost 1 base and J lost 9; bases outside the gene matches: 4. The CDR3 is 14 amino acids. Looked up from germline, CDR1 is KGHDR and CDR2 is SFDVKD. This CDR3 is CATSDFGGAGEQFF. The CDR3, as DNA: TGTGCCACCAGTGATTTCGGGGGGGCAGGTGAGCAGTTCTTC.

The chain has TRBV5-1 and TRBJ1-5; unclear D gene. Looked up from germline, CDR1 is SGHRS and CDR2 is YFSETQ. This CDR3 spans 13 amino acids. V lost 2 bases and J lost 1, with 4 bases in between. For the CDR3, the DNA is TGCGCCAGCAGCTTCGGGAGCAATCAGCCCCAGCATTTT. It specifies CASSFGSNQPQHF.

CDR3 region: CASSVDPGQGLKNIQYF. The CDR3 DNA is TGTGCCAGCAGCGTGGATCCGGGACAGGGGCTAAAAAACATTCAGTACTTC. The chain links TRBV9 to TRBJ2-4, with 10 bases aligning to TRBD1. The germline V gene encodes CDR1 SGDLS and CDR2 YYNGEE. The CDR3 runs 17 residues. V gave up 2 bases and J gave up 4 bases; unmatched junction bases: 9.